This TCR beta chain was observed in a study of CD8+ T cells in alopecia areata. cDNA prepared by RNA extraction and subsequent reverse transcription served as the template for sequencing. This table comes from immunoSEQ multiplex PCR, and its TCRdb copy is limited to in-frame clones, with some not included. The table includes about 210,000 clones, approximately 57% detected once. Treatment reported: oral pan-JAK inhibitor, 5-10 mg twice daily. Trimming left V 4 bases short and J 7 bases short, with 17 bases between. CDR3 length equals 14 residues. CDR1 and CDR2 from the germline V gene are SGHVS and FNYEAQ.

This TCR came from a human donor with alopecia areata. The chain employs TRBV7-6 and TRBJ2-7, with D possibly matching TRBD2 (5 bases). Source: CD4+ T cells sorted from blood, taken at week 4, from a patient treated with tofacitinib. The CDR3 here is CASSSETYPGEQYF. The CDR3 DNA follows: TGTGCCAGCAGCTCCGAGACCTATCCGGGGGAGCAGTACTTC. The full variable domain, in which reference TRBV7-6 and TRBJ2-7 provide the parts outside the CDR3, is GAGVSQSPRYKVTKRGQDVALRCDPISGHVSLYWYRQALGQGPEFLTYFNYEAQQDKSGLPNDRFSAERPEGSISTLTIQRTEQRDSAMYRCASSSETYPGEQYFGPGTRLTVT.